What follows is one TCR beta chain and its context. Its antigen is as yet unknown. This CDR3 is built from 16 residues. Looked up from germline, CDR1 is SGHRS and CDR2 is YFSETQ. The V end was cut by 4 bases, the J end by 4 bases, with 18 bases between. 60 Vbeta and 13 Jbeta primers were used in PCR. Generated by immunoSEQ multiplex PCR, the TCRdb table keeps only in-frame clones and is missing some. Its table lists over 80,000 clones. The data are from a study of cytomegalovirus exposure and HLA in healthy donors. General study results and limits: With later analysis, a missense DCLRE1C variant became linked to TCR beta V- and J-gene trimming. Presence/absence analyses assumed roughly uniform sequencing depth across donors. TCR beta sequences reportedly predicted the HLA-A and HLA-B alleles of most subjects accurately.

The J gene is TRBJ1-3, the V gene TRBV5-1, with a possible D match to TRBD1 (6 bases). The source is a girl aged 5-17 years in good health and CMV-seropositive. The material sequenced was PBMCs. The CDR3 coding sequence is TGCGCCAGCAGCCTACAGGGTCTGTCTTCCGGAAACACCATATATTTT. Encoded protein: CASSLQGLSSGNTIYF. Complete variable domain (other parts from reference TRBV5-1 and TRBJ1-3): KAGVTQTPRYLIKTRGQQVTLSCSPISGHRSVSWYQQTPGQGLQFLFEYFSETQRNKGNFPGRFSGRQFSNSRSEMNVSTLELGDSALYLCASSLQGLSSGNTIYFGEGSWLTVV.